The rows below give T cell receptor beta chains drawn from one sample of a study of OX40 agonist ivuxolimab in advanced cancers. Repertoires were generated with immunoSEQ multiplex PCR, while TCRdb's copy carries only in-frame clones and drops some. The repertoire holds roughly 100,000 clones, with 92% as singletons. The sequencing used CD4+ or CD8+ T cells sorted from blood, collected in a trial of the OX40 agonist ivuxolimab. The receptors derive from an adult with an advanced solid tumor such as melanoma, head and neck, liver or kidney cancer. The CDR3 runs from the conserved cysteine through the conserved F or W. The D gene is left open where the match is weak. Clone size appears in some rows only: once, few, many, or a class for an expanded clone.

j_call v_call clone_size d_call cdr3_nt cdr3_aa
TRBJ2-7 TRBV19 - - TGTGCCAGTAGTATAGGGCAGGGGCGCTCCTACGAGCAGTACTTC CASSIGQGRSYEQYF
TRBJ2-5 TRBV10-2 - - TGCGCCAGCAGAGAAGATGGGGGAACCCAGTACTTC CASREDGGTQYF
TRBJ2-1 TRBV4-2 - TRBD2 TGTGCCAGCAGCCAAGTATCCGGGAGGGCCCTGAATGAGCAGTTCTTC CASSQVSGRALNEQFF
TRBJ2-7 TRBV28 - - TGTGCCAGCACCGCCGTAGGGGGAGCCTACGAGCAGTACTTC CASTAVGGAYEQYF
TRBJ2-2 TRBV7-2 once TRBD1 TGTGCCAGCAGCTGGCCGGGACAGGGTAAAAACACCGGGGAGCTGTTTTTT CASSWPGQGKNTGELFF
TRBJ2-3 TRBV4-1 - TRBD2 TGCGCCAGCAGCCAAGGATGGGCGGGGGAACTCACAGATACGCAGTATTTT CASSQGWAGELTDTQYF
TRBJ2-5 TRBV6-5 few - TGTGCCAGCAGTAATATGCAAGAGACCCAGTACTTC CASSNMQETQYF
TRBJ2-1 TRBV27 - TRBD2 TGTGCCAGCAGCCTAGCGGGAGGGGGTGTGAATGAGCAGTTCTTC CASSLAGGGVNEQFF
TRBJ2-7 TRBV4-1 - TRBD2 TGCGCCAGCAGCCACGCGACTAGCGGCTCCTACGAGCAGTACTTC CASSHATSGSYEQYF
TRBJ2-7 TRBV19 - - TGTGCCAGTAGTATAACGGTTCTTCGGGAGCAGTACTTC CASSITVLREQYF
TRBJ1-5 TRBV30 - - TGTGCCTGGAGTATAGGGATTCAGCCCCAGCATTTT CAWSIGIQPQHF